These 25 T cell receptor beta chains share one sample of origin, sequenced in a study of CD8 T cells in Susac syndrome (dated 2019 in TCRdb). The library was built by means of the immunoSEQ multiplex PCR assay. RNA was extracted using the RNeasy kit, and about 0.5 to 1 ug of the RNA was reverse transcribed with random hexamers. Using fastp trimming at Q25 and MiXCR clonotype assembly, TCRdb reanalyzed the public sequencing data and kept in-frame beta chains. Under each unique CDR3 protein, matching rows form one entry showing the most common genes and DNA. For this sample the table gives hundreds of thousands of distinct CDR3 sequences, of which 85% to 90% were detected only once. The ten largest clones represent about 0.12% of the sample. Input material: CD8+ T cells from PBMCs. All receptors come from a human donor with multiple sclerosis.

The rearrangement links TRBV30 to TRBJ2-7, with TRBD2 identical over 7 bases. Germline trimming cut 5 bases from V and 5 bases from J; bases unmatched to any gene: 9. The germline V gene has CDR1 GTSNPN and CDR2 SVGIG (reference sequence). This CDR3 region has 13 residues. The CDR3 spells CAWSWEGTHEQYF. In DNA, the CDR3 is TGTGCCTGGTCTTGGGAGGGGACCCACGAGCAGTACTTC.

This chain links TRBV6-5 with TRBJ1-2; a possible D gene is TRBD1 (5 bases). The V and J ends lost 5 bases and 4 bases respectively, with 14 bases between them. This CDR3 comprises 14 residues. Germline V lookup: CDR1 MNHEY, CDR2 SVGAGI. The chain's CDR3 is CASSQKGLSYGYTF. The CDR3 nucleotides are TGTGCCAGCAGTCAAAAGGGGCTCAGCTATGGCTACACCTTC.

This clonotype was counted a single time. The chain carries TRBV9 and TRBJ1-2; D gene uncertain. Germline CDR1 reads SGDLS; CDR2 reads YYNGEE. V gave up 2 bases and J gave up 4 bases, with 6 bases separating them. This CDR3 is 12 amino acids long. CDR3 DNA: TGTGCCAGCAGCGTTCGGGGCTATGGCTACACCTTC. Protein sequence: CASSVRGYGYTF.

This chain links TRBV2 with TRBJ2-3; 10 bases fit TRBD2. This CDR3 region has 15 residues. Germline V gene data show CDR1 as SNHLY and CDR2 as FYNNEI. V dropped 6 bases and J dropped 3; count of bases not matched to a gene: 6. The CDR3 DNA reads TGTGCCAGCAGAGGGACTAGCGCAGGAACAGATACGCAGTATTTT. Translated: CASRGTSAGTDTQYF.

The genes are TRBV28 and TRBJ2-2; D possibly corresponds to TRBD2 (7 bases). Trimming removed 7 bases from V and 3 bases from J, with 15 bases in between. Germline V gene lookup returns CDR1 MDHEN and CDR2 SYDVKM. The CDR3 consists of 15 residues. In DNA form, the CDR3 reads TGTGCCAGCATATATGGGGGGGCGGACACCGGGGAGCTGTTTTTT. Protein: CASIYGGADTGELFF.

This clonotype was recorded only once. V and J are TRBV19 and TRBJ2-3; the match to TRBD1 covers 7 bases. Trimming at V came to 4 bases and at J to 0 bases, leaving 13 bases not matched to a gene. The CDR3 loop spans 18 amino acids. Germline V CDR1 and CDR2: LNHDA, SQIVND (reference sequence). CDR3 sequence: CASSTAHLAGGSTDTQYF. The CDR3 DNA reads TGTGCCAGTAGTACCGCGCACCTGGCAGGGGGAAGCACAGATACGCAGTATTTT.

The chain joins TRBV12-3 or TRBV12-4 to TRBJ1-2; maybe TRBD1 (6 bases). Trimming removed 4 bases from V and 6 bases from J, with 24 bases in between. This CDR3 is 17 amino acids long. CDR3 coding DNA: TGTGCCAGCAGTTCCCGGGACATTACCTTTTACGGCAATGGCTACACCTTC. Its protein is CASSSRDITFYGNGYTF.

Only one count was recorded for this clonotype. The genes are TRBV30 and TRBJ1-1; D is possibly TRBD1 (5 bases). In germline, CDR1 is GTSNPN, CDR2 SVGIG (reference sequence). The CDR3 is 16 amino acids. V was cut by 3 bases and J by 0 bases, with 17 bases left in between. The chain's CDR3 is CAWRPPFPTVNTEAFF. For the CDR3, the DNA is TGTGCCTGGAGACCACCATTCCCGACAGTGAACACTGAAGCTTTCTTT.

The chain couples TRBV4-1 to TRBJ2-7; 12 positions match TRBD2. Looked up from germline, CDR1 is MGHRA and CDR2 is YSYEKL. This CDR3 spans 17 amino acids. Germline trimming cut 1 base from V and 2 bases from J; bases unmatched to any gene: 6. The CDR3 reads CASSQGPGLAGTYEQYF. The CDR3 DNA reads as TGCGCCAGCAGCCAAGGCCCAGGACTAGCGGGGACCTACGAGCAGTACTTC.

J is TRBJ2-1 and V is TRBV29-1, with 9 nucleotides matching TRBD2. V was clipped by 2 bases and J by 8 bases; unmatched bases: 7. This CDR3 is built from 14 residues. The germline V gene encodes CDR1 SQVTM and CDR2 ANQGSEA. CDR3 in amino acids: CSVEIGLARDEQFF. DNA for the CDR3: TGCAGCGTTGAAATTGGACTAGCGCGCGATGAGCAGTTCTTC.

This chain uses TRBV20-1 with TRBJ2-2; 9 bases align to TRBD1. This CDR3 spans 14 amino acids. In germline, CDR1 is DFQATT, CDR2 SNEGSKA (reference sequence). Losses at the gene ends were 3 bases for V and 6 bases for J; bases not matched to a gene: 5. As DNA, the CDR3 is TGCAGTGCTAGGCCGGGACAGGGCGCCGGGGAGCTGTTTTTT. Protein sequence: CSARPGQGAGELFF.

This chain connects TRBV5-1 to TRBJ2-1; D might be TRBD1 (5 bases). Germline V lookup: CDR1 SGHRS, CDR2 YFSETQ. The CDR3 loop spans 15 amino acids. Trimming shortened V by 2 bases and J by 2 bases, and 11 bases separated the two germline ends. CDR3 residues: CASSFTGDPYNEQFF. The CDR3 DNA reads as TGCGCCAGCAGCTTTACAGGAGACCCCTACAATGAGCAGTTCTTC.

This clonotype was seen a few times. The CDR3 DNA reads as TGTGCCAGCAGGGGATCGGGGGGCCTTGGTACGCAGTATTTT. Its protein is CASRGSGGLGTQYF. The chain employs TRBV5-4 and TRBJ2-3; D possibly corresponds to TRBD2 (7 bases). The CDR3 sequence is 14 residues long. V was pared by 5 bases and J by 8 bases, with 18 bases between. The germline V gene encodes CDR1 SGHNT and CDR2 YYREEE (reference sequence).

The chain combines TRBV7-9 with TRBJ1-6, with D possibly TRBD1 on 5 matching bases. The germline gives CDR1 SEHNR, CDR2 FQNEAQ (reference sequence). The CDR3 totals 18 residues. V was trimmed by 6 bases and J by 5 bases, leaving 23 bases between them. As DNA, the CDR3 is TGTGCCAGCAGGATTTTGAATTCCGGAGGGGCCGATAATTCACCCCTCCACTTT. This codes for CASRILNSGGADNSPLHF.

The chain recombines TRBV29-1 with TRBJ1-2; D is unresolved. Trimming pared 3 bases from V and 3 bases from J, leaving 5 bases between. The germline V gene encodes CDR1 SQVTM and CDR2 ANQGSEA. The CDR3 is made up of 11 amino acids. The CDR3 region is CSVDQDYGYTF. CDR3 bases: TGCAGCGTTGATCAGGACTATGGCTACACCTTC.

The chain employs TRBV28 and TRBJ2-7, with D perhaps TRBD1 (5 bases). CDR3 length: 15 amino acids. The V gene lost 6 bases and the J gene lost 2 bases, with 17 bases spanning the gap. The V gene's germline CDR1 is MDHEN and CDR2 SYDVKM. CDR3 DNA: TGTGCCAGCAGCACCTCTATCCTCAGGGCCTACGAGCAGTACTTC. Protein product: CASSTSILRAYEQYF.

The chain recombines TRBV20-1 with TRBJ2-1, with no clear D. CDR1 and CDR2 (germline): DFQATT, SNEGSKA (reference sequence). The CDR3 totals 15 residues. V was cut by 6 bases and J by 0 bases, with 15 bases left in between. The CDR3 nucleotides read TGCAGTGCCGCACCGAGAGGATCCTCCTACAATGAGCAGTTCTTC. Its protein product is CSAAPRGSSYNEQFF.

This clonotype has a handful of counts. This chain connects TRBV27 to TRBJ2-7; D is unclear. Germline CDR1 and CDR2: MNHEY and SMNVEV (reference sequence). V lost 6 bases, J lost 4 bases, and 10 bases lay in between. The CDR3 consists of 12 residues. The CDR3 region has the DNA TGTGCCAGCAGCCATGTAGGTTACGAGCAGTACTTC. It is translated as CASSHVGYEQYF.

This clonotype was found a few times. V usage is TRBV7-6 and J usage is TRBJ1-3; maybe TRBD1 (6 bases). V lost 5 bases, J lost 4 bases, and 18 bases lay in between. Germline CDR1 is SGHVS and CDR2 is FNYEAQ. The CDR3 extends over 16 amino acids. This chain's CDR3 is CASSPYEGGDGNTIYF. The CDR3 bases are TGTGCCAGCAGCCCCTATGAAGGGGGTGACGGAAACACCATATATTTT.

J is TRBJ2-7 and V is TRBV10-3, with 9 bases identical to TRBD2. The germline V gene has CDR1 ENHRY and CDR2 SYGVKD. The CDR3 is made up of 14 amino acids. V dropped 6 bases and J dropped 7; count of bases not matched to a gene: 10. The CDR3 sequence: CAISQSSGSGEQYF. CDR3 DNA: TGTGCCATCAGCCAGAGTAGCGGGAGCGGTGAGCAGTACTTC.

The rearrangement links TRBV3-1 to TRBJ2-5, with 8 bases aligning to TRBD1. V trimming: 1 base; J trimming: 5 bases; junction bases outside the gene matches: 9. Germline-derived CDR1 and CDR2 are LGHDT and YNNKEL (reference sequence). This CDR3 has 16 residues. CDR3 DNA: TGTGCCAGCAGCCAAGTGACAGGGGAAGAGAGCGAGACCCAGTACTTC. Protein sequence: CASSQVTGEESETQYF.

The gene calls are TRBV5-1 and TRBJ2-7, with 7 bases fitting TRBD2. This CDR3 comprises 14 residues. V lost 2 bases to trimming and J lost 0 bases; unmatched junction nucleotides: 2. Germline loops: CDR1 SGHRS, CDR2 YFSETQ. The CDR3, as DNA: TGCGCCAGCAGCTTACTAGCGTCCTCCTACGAGCAGTACTTC. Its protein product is CASSLLASSYEQYF. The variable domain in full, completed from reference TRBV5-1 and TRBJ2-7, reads KAGVTQTPRYLIKTRGQQVTLSCSPISGHRSVSWYQQTPGQGLQFLFEYFSETQRNKGNFPGRFSGRQFSNSRSEMNVSTLELGDSALYLCASSLLASSYEQYFGPGTRLTVT.

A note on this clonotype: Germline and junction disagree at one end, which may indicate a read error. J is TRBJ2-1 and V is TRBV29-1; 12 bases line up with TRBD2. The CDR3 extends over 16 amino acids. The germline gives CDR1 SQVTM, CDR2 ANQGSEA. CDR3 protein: CSVEGLAGVPYNEQSF. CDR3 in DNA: TGCAGCGTTGAAGGACTAGCGGGAGTGCCCTACAATGAGCAGTCCTTC.

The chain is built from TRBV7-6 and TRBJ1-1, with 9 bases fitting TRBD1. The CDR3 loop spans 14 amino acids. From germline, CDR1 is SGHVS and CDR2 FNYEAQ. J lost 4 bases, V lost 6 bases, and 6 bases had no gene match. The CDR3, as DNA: TGTGCCAGCAGTACAGGGGGCGGAGGCACTGAAGCTTTCTTT. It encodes CASSTGGGGTEAFF. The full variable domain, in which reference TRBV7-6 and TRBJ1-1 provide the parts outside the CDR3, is GAGVSQSPRYKVTKRGQDVALRCDPISGHVSLYWYRQALGQGPEFLTYFNYEAQQDKSGLPNDRFSAERPEGSISTLTIQRTEQRDSAMYRCASSTGGGGTEAFFGQGTRLTVV.

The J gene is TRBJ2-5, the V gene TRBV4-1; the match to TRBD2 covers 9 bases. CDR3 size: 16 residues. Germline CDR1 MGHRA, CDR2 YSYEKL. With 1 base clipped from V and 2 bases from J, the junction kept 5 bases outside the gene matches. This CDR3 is CASSQVSSGRQETQYF. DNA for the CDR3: TGCGCCAGCAGCCAAGTGAGTAGCGGGAGACAAGAGACCCAGTACTTC.